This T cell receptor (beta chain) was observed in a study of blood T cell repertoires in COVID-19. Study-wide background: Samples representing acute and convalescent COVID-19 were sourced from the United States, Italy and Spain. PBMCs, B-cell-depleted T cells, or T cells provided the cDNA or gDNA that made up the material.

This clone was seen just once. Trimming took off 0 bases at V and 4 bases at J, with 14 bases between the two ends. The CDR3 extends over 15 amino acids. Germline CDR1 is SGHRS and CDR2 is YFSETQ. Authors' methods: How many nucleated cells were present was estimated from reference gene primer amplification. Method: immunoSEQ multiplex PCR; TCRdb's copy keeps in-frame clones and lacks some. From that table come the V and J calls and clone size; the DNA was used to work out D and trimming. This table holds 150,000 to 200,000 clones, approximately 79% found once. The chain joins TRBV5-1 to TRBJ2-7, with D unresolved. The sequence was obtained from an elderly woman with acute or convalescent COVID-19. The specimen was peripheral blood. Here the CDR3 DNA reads TGCGCCAGCAGCTTGGATTTCCAGATCGGGTACGAGCAGTACTTC. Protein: CASSLDFQIGYEQYF.